The present entry profiles one TCR beta chain with its context. This clone was seen just once. This clone's antigen is unknown. Base qualities are not at hand, and no much larger clone is one base apart. These data originate in a study of PD-1 blockade in mismatch repair-deficient tumors listed by TCRdb under 2017. Regarding the complete study: Between late 2013 and September 2016, the trial enrolled approximately 87 consecutive patients with roughly eleven types of mismatch repair-deficient cancer, all of whom had received prior treatment and were progressing. Deep sequencing of TCR CDR3 regions was used to track tumor-associated T cell clones in peripheral blood of patients responding to PD-1 blockade. Paper-wide results and their limitations: Tumor-resident clones, often undetectable in blood before treatment, expanded rapidly after pembrolizumab and then contracted, generally before radiologic responses. Clonal expansion was elicited by three of seven peptides, and 142 unique blood TCRs were yielded, seven of which were also found in tumor; all positive peptides were derived from frameshift mutations.

Based on the germline V gene, the CDR1 and CDR2 sequences are SGHTA and FQGTGA. The CDR3 sequence holds 15 residues, the cysteine and phenylalanine included. Only CDR3 DNA remains: 45 bases, in frame from the first base. The trim is 1 base for V and 2 bases for J, with a gap of 10 bases between the germline ends. What the time point label conveys for this sample: approximately 10-day in vitro stimulation with candidate neoantigen peptide 6. Mismatch repair deficiency was established in every enrolled patient by polymerase chain reaction or immunohistochemistry. A few patients who responded to pembrolizumab therapy underwent TCR sequencing. Each of about 7 ELISpot-reactive candidate neoantigen peptides was used in a 10-day in vitro stimulation prior to TCR sequencing. A control culture with no peptide was handled in the same way and served as the baseline for calculating clone fold changes. The phase II trial prospectively evaluated PD-1 blockade with pembrolizumab in advanced mismatch repair-deficient cancers, independent of tissue of origin.

Library prep was done by the immunoSEQ multiplex PCR assay. From the authors' description of their analysis: Clones were defined as neoantigen-specific by significant expansion to the relevant peptide and no significant expansion to any other tested peptide. Imported from immuneACCESS, the table was reduced by TCRdb to in-frame sequences with V and J called. These copies leave out some clones; in studies compared against another copy, an unresolved V gene accounts for under half, and the cause of the remainder is not known. D and trimming were read from the DNA, whereas the V and J calls and clone size are those reported in that table. Within this sample are roughly 15,000 clones, with more than 85% of them counted one time only. The ten largest clones take up under 5.5% of the sample.

This TCR derives from an adult with mismatch repair-deficient cancer. The chain links TRBV7-3 with TRBJ2-3, with the D gene too uncertain to name. The sample was cells cultured in vitro, taken from a patient treated with pembrolizumab. The CDR3 has the sequence CASSLMAVYTDTQYF. The bases are TGTGCCAGCAGCTTAATGGCGGTCTACACAGATACGCAGTATTTT.